Many counts were recorded for the clone carrying this TCR beta chain. Its target is not known. At one end, the junction sequence differs from germline, possibly due to a read error. The sample belongs to a study of cytomegalovirus exposure and HLA in healthy donors. Study-wide points: Per a prior analysis, the majority of TCR beta V segments were productive roughly 87% or roughly 30% of the time.

Primers: 60 Vbeta forward and 13 Jbeta reverse. The assay was immunoSEQ multiplex PCR, and TCRdb's table has in-frame clones only and misses some. The sample holds more than 95,000 clones, roughly 74% seen once. This TCR was sampled from a female donor in good health and CMV-seropositive. Specimen: PBMCs.

DNA for the CDR3: TGTGCCAGCAGCCGTGGACTCCGGGCAGTTTTT. As protein: CASSRGLRAVF. The chain is built from TRBV28 and TRBJ1-4; no definite D call. Germline CDR1 and CDR2: MDHEN and SYDVKM. The CDR3 loop spans 11 amino acids.